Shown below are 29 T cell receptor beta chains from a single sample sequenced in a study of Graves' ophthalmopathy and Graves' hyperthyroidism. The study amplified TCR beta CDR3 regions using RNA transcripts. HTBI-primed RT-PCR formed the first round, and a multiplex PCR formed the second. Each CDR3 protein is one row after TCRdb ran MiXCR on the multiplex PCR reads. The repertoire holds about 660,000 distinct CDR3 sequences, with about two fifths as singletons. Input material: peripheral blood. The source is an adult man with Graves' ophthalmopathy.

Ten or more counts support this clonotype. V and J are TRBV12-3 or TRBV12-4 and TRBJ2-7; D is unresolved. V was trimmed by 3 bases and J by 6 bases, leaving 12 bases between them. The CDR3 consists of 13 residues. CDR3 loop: CASSLGSWVEQYF. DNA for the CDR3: TGTGCCAGCAGTTTGGGCAGTTGGGTCGAGCAGTACTTC.

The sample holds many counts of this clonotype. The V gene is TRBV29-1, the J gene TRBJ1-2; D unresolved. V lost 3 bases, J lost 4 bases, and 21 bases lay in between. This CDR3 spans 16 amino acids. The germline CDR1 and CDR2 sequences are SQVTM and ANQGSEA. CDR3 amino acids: CSVEGASNTVSYGYTF. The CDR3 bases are TGCAGCGTTGAGGGAGCTTCTAACACGGTCAGCTATGGCTACACCTTC. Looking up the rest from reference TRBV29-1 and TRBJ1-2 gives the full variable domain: SAVISQKPSRDICQRGTSLTIQCQVDSQVTMMFWYRQQPGQSLTLIATANQGSEATYESGFVIDKFPISRPNLTFSTLTVSNMSPEDSSIYLCSVEGASNTVSYGYTFGSGTRLTVV.

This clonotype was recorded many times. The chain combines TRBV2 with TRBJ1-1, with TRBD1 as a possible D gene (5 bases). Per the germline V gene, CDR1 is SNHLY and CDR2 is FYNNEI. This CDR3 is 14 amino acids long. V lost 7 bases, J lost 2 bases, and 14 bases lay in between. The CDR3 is CASTPQGSNTEAFF. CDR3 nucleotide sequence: TGTGCCAGCACTCCTCAGGGCAGCAACACTGAAGCTTTCTTT.

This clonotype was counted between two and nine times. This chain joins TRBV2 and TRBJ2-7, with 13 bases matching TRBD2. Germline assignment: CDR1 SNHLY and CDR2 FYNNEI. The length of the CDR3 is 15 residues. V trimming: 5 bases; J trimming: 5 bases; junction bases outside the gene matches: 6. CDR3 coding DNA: TGTGCCAGCAGTTTAGAGGGACTAGCGGGAAACGAGCAGTACTTC. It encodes CASSLEGLAGNEQYF.

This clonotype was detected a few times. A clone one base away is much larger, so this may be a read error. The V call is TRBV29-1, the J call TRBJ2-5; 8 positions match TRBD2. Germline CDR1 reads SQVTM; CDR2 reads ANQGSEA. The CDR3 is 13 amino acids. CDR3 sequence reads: CSQYTAGGEAQYF. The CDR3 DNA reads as TGCAGCCAATATACGGCGGGAGGAGAGGCCCAGTACTTC.

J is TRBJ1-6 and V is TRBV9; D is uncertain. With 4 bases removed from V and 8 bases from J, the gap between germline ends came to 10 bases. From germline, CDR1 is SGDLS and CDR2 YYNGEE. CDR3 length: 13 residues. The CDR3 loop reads CASSPGLYSPLHF. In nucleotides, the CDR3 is TGTGCCAGCAGCCCCGGACTGTATTCACCCCTCCACTTT.

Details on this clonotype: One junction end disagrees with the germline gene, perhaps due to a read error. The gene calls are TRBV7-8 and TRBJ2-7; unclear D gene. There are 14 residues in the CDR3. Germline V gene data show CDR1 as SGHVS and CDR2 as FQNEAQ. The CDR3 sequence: CASRHRTRLYEQYF. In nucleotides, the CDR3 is TGTGCCAGCCGCCACCGGACCCGCCTCTACGAGCAATACTTC.

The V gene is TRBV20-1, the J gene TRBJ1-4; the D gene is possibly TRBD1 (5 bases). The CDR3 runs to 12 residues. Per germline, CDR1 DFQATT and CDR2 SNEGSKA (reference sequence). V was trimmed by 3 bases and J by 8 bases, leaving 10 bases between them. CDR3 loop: CSARGGREKLFF. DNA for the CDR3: TGCAGTGCTAGGGGGGGGAGAGAAAAACTGTTTTTT.

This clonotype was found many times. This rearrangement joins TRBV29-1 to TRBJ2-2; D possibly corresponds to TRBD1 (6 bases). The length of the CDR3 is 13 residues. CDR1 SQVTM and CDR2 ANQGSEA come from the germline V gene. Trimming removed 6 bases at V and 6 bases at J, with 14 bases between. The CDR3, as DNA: TGCAGCGTCGGCCCTGGACAGCCCGGGGAGCTGTTTTTT. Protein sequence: CSVGPGQPGELFF.

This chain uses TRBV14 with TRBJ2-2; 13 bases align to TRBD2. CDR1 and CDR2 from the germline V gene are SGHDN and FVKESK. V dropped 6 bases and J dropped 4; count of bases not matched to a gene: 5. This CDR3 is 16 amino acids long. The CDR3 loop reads CASRFTSGRGTGELFF. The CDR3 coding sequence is TGTGCCAGCAGATTCACTAGCGGGAGGGGCACCGGGGAGCTGTTTTTT.

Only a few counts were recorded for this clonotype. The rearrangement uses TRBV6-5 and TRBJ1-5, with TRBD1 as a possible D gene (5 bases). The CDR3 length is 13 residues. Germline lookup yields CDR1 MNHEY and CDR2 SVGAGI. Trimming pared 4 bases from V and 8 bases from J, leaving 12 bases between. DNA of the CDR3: TGTGCCAGCAGTTCCGGGGCAAGGAAGCCCCAGCATTTT. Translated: CASSSGARKPQHF.

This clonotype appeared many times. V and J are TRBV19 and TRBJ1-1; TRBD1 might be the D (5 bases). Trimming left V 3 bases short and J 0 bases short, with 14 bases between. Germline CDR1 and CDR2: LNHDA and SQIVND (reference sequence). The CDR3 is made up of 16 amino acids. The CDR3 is CASSIHRGTMNTEAFF. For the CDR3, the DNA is TGTGCCAGTAGTATTCACCGCGGGACCATGAACACTGAAGCTTTCTTT.

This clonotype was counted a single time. In DNA form, the CDR3 reads TGTGCCGCTTGGGGGACAGGGAGCGAAAAACTGTTTTTT. It encodes CAAWGTGSEKLFF. The chain links TRBV10-3 to TRBJ1-4; 9 bases map to TRBD1. Looked up from germline, CDR1 is ENHRY and CDR2 is SYGVKD. The CDR3 loop spans 13 amino acids. V trimming: 11 bases; J trimming: 8 bases; junction bases outside the gene matches: 9.

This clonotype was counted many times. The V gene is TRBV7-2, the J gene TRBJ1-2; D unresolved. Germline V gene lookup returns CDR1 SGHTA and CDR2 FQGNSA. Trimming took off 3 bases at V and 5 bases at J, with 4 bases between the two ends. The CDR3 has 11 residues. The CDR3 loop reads CASSFYYGYTF. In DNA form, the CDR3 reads TGTGCCAGCAGCTTCTATTATGGCTACACCTTC.

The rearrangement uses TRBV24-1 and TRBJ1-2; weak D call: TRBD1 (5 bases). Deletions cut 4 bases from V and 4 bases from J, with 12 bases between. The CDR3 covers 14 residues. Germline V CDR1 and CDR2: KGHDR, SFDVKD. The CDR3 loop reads CATSDREIGYGYTF. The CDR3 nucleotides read TGTGCCACCAGTGACAGGGAGATCGGCTATGGCTACACCTTC.

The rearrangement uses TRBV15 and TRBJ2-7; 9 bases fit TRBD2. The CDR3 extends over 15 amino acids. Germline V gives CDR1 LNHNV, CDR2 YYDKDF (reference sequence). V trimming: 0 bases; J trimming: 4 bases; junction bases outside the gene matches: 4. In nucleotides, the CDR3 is TGTGCCACCAGCAGAGATAGCGGGGGTCCATACGAGCAGTACTTC. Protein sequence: CATSRDSGGPYEQYF. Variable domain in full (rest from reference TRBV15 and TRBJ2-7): DAMVIQNPRYQVTQFGKPVTLSCSQTLNHNVMYWYQQKSSQAPKLLFHYYDKDFNNEADTPDNFQSRRPNTSFCFLDIRSPGLGDTAMYLCATSRDSGGPYEQYFGPGTRLTVT.

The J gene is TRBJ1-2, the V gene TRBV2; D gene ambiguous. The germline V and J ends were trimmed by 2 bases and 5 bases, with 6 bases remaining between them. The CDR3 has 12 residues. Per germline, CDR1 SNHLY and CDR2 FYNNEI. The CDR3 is CASSEIQYGYTF. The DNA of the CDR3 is TGTGCCAGCAGTGAAATCCAGTATGGCTACACCTTC.

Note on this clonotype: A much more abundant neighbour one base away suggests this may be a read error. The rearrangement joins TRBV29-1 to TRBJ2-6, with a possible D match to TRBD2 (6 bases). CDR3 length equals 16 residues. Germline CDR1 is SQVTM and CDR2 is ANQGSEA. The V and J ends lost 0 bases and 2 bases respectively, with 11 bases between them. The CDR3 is CSVEEEGTPGANVLTF. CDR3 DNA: TGCAGCGTTGAAGAAGAGGGGACTCCTGGGGCCAACGTCCTGACTTTC.

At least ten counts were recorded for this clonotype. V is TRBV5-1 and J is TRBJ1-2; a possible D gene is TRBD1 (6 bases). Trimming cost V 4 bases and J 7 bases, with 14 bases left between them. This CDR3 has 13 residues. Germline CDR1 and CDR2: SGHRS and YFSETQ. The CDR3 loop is CASSPDSKGGYTF. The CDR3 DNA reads TGCGCCAGCAGCCCGGACAGTAAGGGTGGCTACACCTTC. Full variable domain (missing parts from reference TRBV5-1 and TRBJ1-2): KAGVTQTPRYLIKTRGQQVTLSCSPISGHRSVSWYQQTPGQGLQFLFEYFSETQRNKGNFPGRFSGRQFSNSRSEMNVSTLELGDSALYLCASSPDSKGGYTFGSGTRLTVV.

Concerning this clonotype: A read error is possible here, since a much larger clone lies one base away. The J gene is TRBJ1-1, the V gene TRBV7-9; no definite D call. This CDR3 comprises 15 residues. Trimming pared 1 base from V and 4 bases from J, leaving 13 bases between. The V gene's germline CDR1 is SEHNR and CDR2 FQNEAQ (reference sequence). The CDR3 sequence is CASSLGLGGLTEAFF. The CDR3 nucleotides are TGTGCCAGCAGCTTAGGGCTTGGAGGGCTCACTGAAGCTTTCTTT.

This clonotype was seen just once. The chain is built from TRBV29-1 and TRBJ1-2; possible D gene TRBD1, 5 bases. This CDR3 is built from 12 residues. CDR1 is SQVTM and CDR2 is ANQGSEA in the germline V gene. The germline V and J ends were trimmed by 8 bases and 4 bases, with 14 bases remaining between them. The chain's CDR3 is CSLVGASYGYTF. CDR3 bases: TGCAGCTTGGTAGGGGCCAGCTATGGCTACACCTTC. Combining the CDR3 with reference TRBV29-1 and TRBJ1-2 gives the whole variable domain SAVISQKPSRDICQRGTSLTIQCQVDSQVTMMFWYRQQPGQSLTLIATANQGSEATYESGFVIDKFPISRPNLTFSTLTVSNMSPEDSSIYLCSLVGASYGYTFGSGTRLTVV.

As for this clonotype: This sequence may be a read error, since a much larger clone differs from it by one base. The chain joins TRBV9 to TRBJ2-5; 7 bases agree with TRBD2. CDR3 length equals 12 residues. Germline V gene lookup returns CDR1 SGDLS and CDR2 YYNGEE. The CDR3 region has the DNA TGTGCCAGCAGCCCTGACGGGAGGACCCAGCACTTC. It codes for CASSPDGRTQHF.

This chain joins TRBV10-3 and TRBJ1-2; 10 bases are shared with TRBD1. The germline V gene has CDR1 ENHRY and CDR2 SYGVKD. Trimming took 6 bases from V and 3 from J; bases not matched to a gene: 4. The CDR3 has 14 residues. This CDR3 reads CAIRVGQGYYGYTF. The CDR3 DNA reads TGTGCCATCAGGGTGGGACAGGGGTACTATGGCTACACCTTC.

This CDR3 is CSVLRGVQETQHF. The CDR3 DNA reads TGCAGCGTCCTAAGAGGGGTACAAGAGACCCAGCATTTT. The chain carries TRBV29-1 and TRBJ1-5, with a tentative D call TRBD1 (5 bases). CDR3 length: 13 amino acids. CDR1 is SQVTM, CDR2 ANQGSEA, per germline. Trimming removed 6 bases at V and 11 bases at J, with 20 bases between.

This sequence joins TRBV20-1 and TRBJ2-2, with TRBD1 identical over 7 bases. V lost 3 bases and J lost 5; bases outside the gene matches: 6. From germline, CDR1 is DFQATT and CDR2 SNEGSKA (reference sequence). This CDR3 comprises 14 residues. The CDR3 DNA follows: TGCAGTGCTAGGCAGGGGGTCCAAACCGGGGAGCTGTTTTTT. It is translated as CSARQGVQTGELFF.

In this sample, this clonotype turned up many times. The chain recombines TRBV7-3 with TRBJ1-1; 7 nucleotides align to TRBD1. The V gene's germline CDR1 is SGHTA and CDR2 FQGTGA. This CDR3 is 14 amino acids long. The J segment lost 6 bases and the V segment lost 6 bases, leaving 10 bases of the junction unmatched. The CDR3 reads CASRPSTGFAEAFF. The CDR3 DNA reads TGTGCCAGCAGACCATCGACAGGGTTCGCTGAAGCTTTCTTT.

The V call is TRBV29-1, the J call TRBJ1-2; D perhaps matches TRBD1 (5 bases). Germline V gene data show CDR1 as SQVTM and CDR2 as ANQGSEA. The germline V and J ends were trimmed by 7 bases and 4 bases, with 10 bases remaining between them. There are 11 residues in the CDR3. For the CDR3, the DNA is TGCAGCGGACAAGGGACCTATGGCTACACCTTC. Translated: CSGQGTYGYTF.

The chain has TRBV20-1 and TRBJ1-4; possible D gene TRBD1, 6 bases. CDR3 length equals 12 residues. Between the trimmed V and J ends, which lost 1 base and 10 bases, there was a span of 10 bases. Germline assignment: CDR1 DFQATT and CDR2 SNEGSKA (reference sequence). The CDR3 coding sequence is TGCAGTGCTAGAGCCCAAGGGGGAAAACTGTTTTTT. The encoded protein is CSARAQGGKLFF.

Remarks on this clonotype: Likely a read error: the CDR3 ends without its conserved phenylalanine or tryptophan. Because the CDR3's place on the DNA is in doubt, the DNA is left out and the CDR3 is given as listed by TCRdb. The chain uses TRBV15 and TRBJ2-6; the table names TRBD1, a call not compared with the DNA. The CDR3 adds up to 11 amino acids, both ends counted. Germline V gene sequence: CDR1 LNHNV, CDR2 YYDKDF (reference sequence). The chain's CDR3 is CATVGTAPAYT.